These 10 T cell receptor beta chains share one sample of origin, sequenced in a study of blood T cell repertoires in COVID-19. Assay used: immunoSEQ multiplex PCR; TCRdb lists only in-frame clones, some missing. This table has about 330,000 clones, roughly 90% appearing once. Sequenced sample: PBMCs or T cells enriched from blood (not recorded which). These receptors came from a woman in her thirties who had recovered from COVID-19.

V and J are TRBV5-1 and TRBJ2-6, with D possibly TRBD2 on 5 matching bases. The germline V and J ends were trimmed by 4 bases and 0 bases, with 11 bases remaining between them. CDR1 and CDR2 from the germline V gene are SGHRS and YFSETQ. This CDR3 is 16 amino acids long. The DNA of the CDR3 is TGCGCCAGCAGCCTAGCACGGAGCTCTGGGGCCAACGTCCTGACTTTC. It translates to CASSLARSSGANVLTF.

V and J are TRBV4-2 and TRBJ1-2; D not certain. This CDR3 comprises 13 residues. Germline V gene lookup returns CDR1 LGHNA and CDR2 YNFKEQ. Trimming stripped 3 bases from V and 3 bases from J, with 8 bases between. The CDR3 nucleotides are TGTGCCAGCAGCCAGCCGGTGCACTATGGCTACACCTTC. It translates to CASSQPVHYGYTF.

For this clone: This sample includes further DNA sequences coding for the same CDR3. J is TRBJ1-4 and V is TRBV9, with D maybe TRBD1 (6 bases). V was trimmed by 0 bases and J by 7 bases, leaving 13 bases between them. The CDR3 length is 15 residues. From germline, CDR1 is SGDLS and CDR2 YYNGEE. Here the CDR3 reads CASSVGAGAGEKLFF. DNA for the CDR3: TGTGCCAGCAGCGTAGGCGCGGGGGCCGGTGAAAAACTGTTTTTT.

V and J are TRBV6-2 or TRBV6-3 and TRBJ2-7; 11 nucleotides line up with TRBD2. Germline-derived CDR1 and CDR2 are MNHEY and SVGEGT. With V trimmed by 6 bases and J by 4 bases, 8 bases remained unmatched. The CDR3 runs to 15 residues. The CDR3 here is CASSATSGSTYEQYF. DNA for the CDR3: TGTGCCAGCAGCGCTACTAGCGGGAGTACGTACGAGCAGTACTTC.

The chain links TRBV3-1 (or the pseudogene TRBV3-2) to TRBJ1-6, with a possible D match to TRBD1 (5 bases). CDR1 LGHDT and CDR2 YNNKEL come from the germline V gene (reference sequence). This CDR3 is 14 amino acids long. V gave up 1 base and J gave up 10 bases, with 11 bases separating them. The CDR3 nucleotides read TGTGCCAGCAGCCAAGGACAGTATATGTCACCCCTCCACTTT. Residues: CASSQGQYMSPLHF.

V gene TRBV4-1 combines with J gene TRBJ1-1; D is perhaps TRBD1 (5 bases). CDR1 and CDR2 (germline): MGHRA, YSYEKL. V was clipped by 0 bases and J by 5 bases, with 16 bases between them. The CDR3 sequence is 16 residues long. In DNA form, the CDR3 reads TGCGCCAGCAGCCAAGATCTGGGAGGGGTGGGGACTGAAGCTTTCTTT. Protein sequence: CASSQDLGGVGTEAFF.

The chain recombines TRBV7-2 with TRBJ1-2; tentatively, D is TRBD1 (6 bases). This CDR3 is 14 amino acids long. Germline CDR1 is SGHTA and CDR2 is FQGNSA. V was pared by 5 bases and J by 4 bases, with 14 bases between. The CDR3 protein is CASSPRGAIYGYTF. The CDR3 DNA follows: TGTGCCAGCAGCCCCCGGGGGGCGATCTATGGCTACACCTTC. Together with reference TRBV7-2 and TRBJ1-2, the CDR3 gives the full variable domain: GAGVSQSPSNKVTEKGKDVELRCDPISGHTALYWYRQSLGQGLEFLIYFQGNSAPDKSGLPSDRFSAERTGGSVSTLTIQRTQQEDSAVYLCASSPRGAIYGYTFGSGTRLTVV.

V and J are TRBV28 and TRBJ1-1, with D perhaps matching TRBD1 (6 bases). CDR3 length: 12 residues. V was trimmed by 8 bases and J by 1 base, leaving 8 bases between them. Germline loops: CDR1 MDHEN, CDR2 SYDVKM. The CDR3 is CASGQPNTEAFF. The CDR3 bases are TGTGCCAGCGGACAGCCGAACACTGAAGCTTTCTTT.

The chain employs TRBV2 and TRBJ1-5; TRBD1 agrees at 8 bases. V shed 6 bases and J 3 bases; nucleotides not matched to a gene: 7. Germline V gene data show CDR1 as SNHLY and CDR2 as FYNNEI. The CDR3 runs 15 residues. The CDR3 sequence is CASRGGTGYNQPQHF. The DNA for the CDR3 is TGTGCCAGCAGGGGGGGGACAGGATACAATCAGCCCCAGCATTTT.

The rearrangement links TRBV7-2 to TRBJ2-7; a weak D match, TRBD2 (5 bases). Germline V gives CDR1 SGHTA, CDR2 FQGNSA. V was shortened by 5 bases and J by 2 bases, with 13 bases between the two germline ends. This CDR3 has 14 amino acids. CDR3 nucleotide sequence: TGTGCCAGCAGCCAACTAGTAGGTCCCTACGAGCAGTACTTC. It is translated as CASSQLVGPYEQYF.